This T cell receptor beta chain stems from a study of T cell responses to AZD1222 COVID-19 vaccine. In this sample, this clone turned up once. Sequenced by immunoSEQ multiplex PCR; TCRdb stores in-frame clones only, minus some. The sample holds roughly 140,000 clones, about 93% seen once. Source: peripheral blood, taken on day 0 of AZD1222 vaccination. The receptor was isolated from an adult in good health.

The CDR3 nucleotides are TGTGCCAGCAGCTTAGCGCAGGGTCAGCAGTTCTTC. Protein product: CASSLAQGQQFF. The chain couples TRBV7-2 to TRBJ2-1, with a tentative D call TRBD1 (5 bases). CDR1 and CDR2 from the germline V gene are SGHTA and FQGNSA. V was clipped by 0 bases and J by 11 bases, with 8 bases between them. There are 12 residues in the CDR3.